This T cell receptor (beta chain) was profiled in a study of T cell repertoires in cytomegalovirus infection (dated by TCRdb to the late 2010s). For context, the study as a whole: Donor HLA type was relevant to the analysis, because carriage of CMV infection together with the matching HLA type was indicated by public TCR beta signatures.

Sequencing relied on an Illumina HiSeq 1500. The public reads were reanalyzed by TCRdb: fastp trimming at Q25, MiXCR alignment, in-frame beta chains only. Rows with a matching CDR3 protein are joined into one entry that keeps the most common DNA and genes. Within this sample are approximately 500,000 distinct CDR3 sequences, with about 15% of them counted one time only. The ten largest clones represent roughly 25% of the sample. General conclusions and limits of the study: In both this cohort and an independent cohort of 352 donors, the cumulative frequency of public TCR beta family members distinguished carriers of CMV infection plus the relevant HLA type. The ex vivo response was dominated by HLA-C-restricted CMV-specific TCR beta clonotypes, which also provided the single most frequent clonotype in two of eight donors.

This clonotype was seen ten or more times. Which antigen it targets is not known. The input lacks base qualities; no much larger clone sits a single base away. Sequenced: CD8+ T cells from PBMCs. The receptor was derived from a human donor in good health (CMV status not recorded). Some clones in this sample may be carry-over from other donors' samples.

The DNA sequence is given as TGTGCCAGTAGTATTGATGGGAATAGCAATCAGCCCCAGCATTTT. Its amino acids are CASSIDGNSNQPQHF. The chain links TRBV19 with TRBJ1-5; the D gene cannot be named for sure. The germline V gene (reference sequence) supplies CDR1 LNHDA and CDR2 SQIVND. Trimming at the junction amounts to 3 bases on V and 0 bases on J, and the germline ends lie 9 bases apart. Inclusive of the bounding cysteine and phenylalanine, the CDR3 is 15 residues long. Only CDR3 DNA remains: 45 bases, in frame from the first base.